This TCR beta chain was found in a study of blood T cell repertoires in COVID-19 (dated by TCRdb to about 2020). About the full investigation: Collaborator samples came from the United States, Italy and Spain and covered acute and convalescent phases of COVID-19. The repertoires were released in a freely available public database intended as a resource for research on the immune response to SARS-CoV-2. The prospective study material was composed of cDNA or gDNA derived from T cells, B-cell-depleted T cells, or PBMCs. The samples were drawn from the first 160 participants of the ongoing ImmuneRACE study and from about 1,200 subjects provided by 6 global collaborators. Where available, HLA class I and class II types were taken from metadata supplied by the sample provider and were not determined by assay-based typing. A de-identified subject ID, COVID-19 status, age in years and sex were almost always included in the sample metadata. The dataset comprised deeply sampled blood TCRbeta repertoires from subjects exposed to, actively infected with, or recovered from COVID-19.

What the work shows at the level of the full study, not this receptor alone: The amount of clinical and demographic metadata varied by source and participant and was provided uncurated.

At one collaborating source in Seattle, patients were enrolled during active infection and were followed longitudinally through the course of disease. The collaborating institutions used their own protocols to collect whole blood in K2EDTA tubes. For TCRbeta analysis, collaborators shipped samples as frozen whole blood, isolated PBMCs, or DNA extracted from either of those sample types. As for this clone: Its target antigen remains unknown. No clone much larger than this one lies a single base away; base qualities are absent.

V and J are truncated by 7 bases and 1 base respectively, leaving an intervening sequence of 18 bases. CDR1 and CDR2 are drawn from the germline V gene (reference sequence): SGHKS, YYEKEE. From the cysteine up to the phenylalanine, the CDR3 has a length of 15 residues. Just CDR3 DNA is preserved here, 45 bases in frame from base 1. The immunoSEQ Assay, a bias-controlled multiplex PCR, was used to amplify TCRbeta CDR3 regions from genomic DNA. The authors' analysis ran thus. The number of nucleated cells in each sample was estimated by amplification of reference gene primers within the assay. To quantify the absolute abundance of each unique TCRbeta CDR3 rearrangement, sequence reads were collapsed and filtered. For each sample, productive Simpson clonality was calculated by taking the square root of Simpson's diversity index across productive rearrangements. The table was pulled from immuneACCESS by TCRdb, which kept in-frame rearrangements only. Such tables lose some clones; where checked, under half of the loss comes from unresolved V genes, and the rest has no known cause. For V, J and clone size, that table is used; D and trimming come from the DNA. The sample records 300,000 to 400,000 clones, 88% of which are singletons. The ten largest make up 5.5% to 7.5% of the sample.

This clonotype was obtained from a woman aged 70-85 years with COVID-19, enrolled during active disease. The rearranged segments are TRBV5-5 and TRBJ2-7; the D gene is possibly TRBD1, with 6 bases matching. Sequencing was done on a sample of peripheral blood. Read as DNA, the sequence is TGTGCCAGCCGACAAGCGGCAGGGGTTTCCTACGAGCAGTACTTC. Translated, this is CASRQAAGVSYEQYF. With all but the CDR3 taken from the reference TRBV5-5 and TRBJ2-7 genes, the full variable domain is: DAGVTQSPTHLIKTRGQQVTLRCSPISGHKSVSWYQQVLGQGPQFIFQYYEKEERGRGNFPDRFSARQFPNYSSELNVNALLLGDSALYLCASRQAAGVSYEQYFGPGTRLTVT.